The rows below give T cell receptor beta chains drawn from one sample of a study of technical replicates of blood from several donors. Generated by immunoSEQ multiplex PCR, the TCRdb table keeps only in-frame clones and is missing some. This sample has 99,000 or so clones, with approximately 95% found just once. The sample taken for sequencing was T cells isolated from PBMCs. These receptors were taken from a human donor in good health. Both conserved end residues are part of each CDR3. D genes are given only for firm matches. Expanded clones get a size class; other rows say once, few or many, or leave the size out.

j_call clone_size v_call d_call cdr3_aa cdr3_nt
TRBJ2-7 - TRBV5-6 TRBD2 CASSGGLALEQYF TGTGCCAGCAGCGGCGGACTAGCACTAGAGCAGTACTTC
TRBJ2-5 - TRBV5-6 TRBD1 CASSTGQGEVETQYF TGTGCCAGCAGCACGGGACAGGGAGAAGTGGAGACCCAGTACTTC
TRBJ2-1 - TRBV12-5 TRBD2 CASGFELAGGWSSYNEQFF TGTGCTAGTGGTTTCGAACTAGCGGGGGGTTGGAGCTCCTACAATGAGCAGTTCTTC
TRBJ1-5 - TRBV19 TRBD1 CASSIGQGGQPQHF TGTGCCAGTAGTATCGGACAGGGGGGTCAGCCCCAGCATTTT
TRBJ2-4 once TRBV21-1 - CASTSWGGEQLAKNIQYF TGTGCCAGCACGAGTTGGGGAGGGGAACAGCTAGCCAAAAACATTCAGTACTTC
TRBJ2-3 - TRBV4-1 TRBD2 CASSRGDLLAGGTDTQYF TGCGCCAGCAGCCGTGGAGACCTCCTAGCGGGGGGCACAGATACGCAGTATTTT
TRBJ2-7 - TRBV5-4 - CASSLGTVASYEQYF TGTGCCAGCAGCTTGGGGACAGTCGCCTCCTACGAGCAGTACTTC
TRBJ1-6 - TRBV30 TRBD1 CAWSVAGGNSPLHF TGTGCCTGGAGTGTAGCAGGGGGGAATTCACCCCTCCACTTT
TRBJ2-1 once TRBV29-1 TRBD2 CSVERGTSGGYNEQFF TGCAGCGTCGAGAGGGGGACTAGCGGGGGATACAATGAGCAGTTCTTC
TRBJ2-1 - TRBV28 TRBD2 CASSLGEGREDEQFF TGTGCCAGCAGTTTAGGGGAGGGCCGTGAGGATGAGCAGTTCTTC
TRBJ2-1 - TRBV28 - CASSLYSAGLNEQFF TGTGCCAGCAGTTTATACTCAGCGGGTCTAAATGAGCAGTTCTTC
TRBJ2-7 - TRBV30 TRBD1 CAWSGDRGLSYEQYF TGTGCCTGGAGTGGGGACAGGGGGCTGTCCTACGAGCAGTACTTC
TRBJ1-1 - TRBV27 TRBD1 CASSFGTDNTEAFF TGTGCCAGCAGTTTCGGGACAGATAACACTGAAGCTTTCTTT
TRBJ1-2 - TRBV28 - CASTVTGYGYTF TGTGCCAGCACGGTGACAGGCTATGGCTACACCTTC
TRBJ2-7 once TRBV14 TRBD1 CASSQLGQGVYEQYF TGTGCCAGCAGCCAACTTGGACAGGGGGTTTACGAGCAGTACTTC
TRBJ2-3 - TRBV28 TRBD2 CASSRAGDVADTQYF TGTGCCAGCAGTCGAGCGGGAGATGTGGCAGATACGCAGTATTTT
TRBJ2-7 - TRBV11-2 TRBD2 CASRSPGLARSYEQYF TGTGCCAGCAGATCTCCCGGACTAGCCCGCTCCTACGAGCAGTACTTC
TRBJ2-5 few TRBV2 - CASSAKLDPYF TGTGCCAGCAGCGCTAAACTAGACCCGTACTTC
TRBJ1-5 - TRBV28 - CASSLWAGQPQHF TGTGCCAGCAGTTTATGGGCGGGCCAGCCCCAGCATTTT
TRBJ2-7 - TRBV9 - CASSPPGLITQYF TGTGCCAGCAGCCCCCCGGGACTGATAACACAGTACTTC
TRBJ1-1 - TRBV19 - CASTAGGQGFFLGAFF TGTGCCAGTACCGCTGGTGGGCAGGGTTTTTTTCTAGGGGCTTTCTTT
TRBJ2-7 - TRBV6-1 TRBD2 CASAWEAGAYEQYF TGTGCCAGCGCGTGGGAAGCGGGGGCCTACGAGCAGTACTTC
TRBJ2-1 once TRBV19 TRBD2 CASNSGRKNNEQFF TGTGCTTCAAATAGCGGGAGGAAGAACAATGAGCAGTTCTTC
TRBJ2-7 - TRBV15 - CATSRKGGVVEQYF TGTGCCACCAGCAGGAAGGGGGGGGTGGTCGAGCAGTACTTC
TRBJ1-1 once TRBV2 - CARAQLTGRRTEAFF TGTGCCAGAGCACAATTAACAGGTCGAAGAACTGAAGCTTTCTTT
TRBJ2-7 - TRBV9 - CASSSTLARGSYEQYF TGTGCCAGCAGCTCTACCTTGGCCAGAGGCTCCTACGAGCAGTACTTC
TRBJ2-7 - TRBV7-7 TRBD1 CASSLDRGSSYEQYF TGTGCTAGCAGCTTGGACAGGGGGAGCTCCTACGAGCAGTACTTC
TRBJ2-4 - TRBV7-2 - CASSRGGQLDIQYF TGTGCCAGCAGCCGAGGGGGTCAGTTGGACATTCAGTACTTC
TRBJ1-4 once TRBV15 TRBD1 CATSAGGKKEKLFF TGTGCCACGTCCGCAGGGGGGAAGAAAGAAAAACTGTTTTTT
TRBJ2-1 - TRBV30 - CAGRGGHPYNEQFF TGTGCGGGGAGGGGGGGCCACCCTTACAATGAGCAGTTCTTC
TRBJ2-2 once TRBV29-1 - CSVGGVGGHGELFF TGCAGCGTTGGGGGAGTCGGGGGGCACGGGGAGCTGTTTTTT
TRBJ2-3 - TRBV30 TRBD2 CAWSVLRTSGGSGTDTQYF TGTGCCTGGAGTGTATTGAGGACTAGCGGGGGGTCGGGCACAGATACGCAGTATTTT
TRBJ2-2 - TRBV30 TRBD1 CAWSLGTDTGELFF TGTGCCTGGAGTCTCGGGACAGATACCGGGGAGCTGTTTTTT